The clone carrying this TCR beta chain came up once. Other DNA variants within this sample encode the same CDR3. This entry is derived from a study of T cell changes during pregnancy in multiple sclerosis. Germline CDR1 SGHRS, CDR2 YFSETQ. V was pared by 0 bases and J by 2 bases, with 1 base of the junction left unmatched. This CDR3 contains 15 residues. Produced via immunoSEQ multiplex PCR; TCRdb's table is partial and in-frame only. The data hold roughly 110,000 clones, with around 92% observed a single time. The sequenced sample was peripheral blood, obtained after pregnancy. The receptor's source is a female donor with multiple sclerosis, enrolled in a pregnancy study. V usage is TRBV5-1 and J usage is TRBJ2-2; 7 bases map to TRBD1. The CDR3, as DNA: TGCGCCAGCAGCTTGGGACAGGGCAACACCGGGGAGCTGTTTTTT. It yields the protein CASSLGQGNTGELFF.